The following is a TCR beta chain sequence with its context. Its antigen has not been determined. Nothing much larger sits one base from this clone, and base qualities are not available. Using the deep immunoSEQ assay, multiplex PCR amplified TCR CDR3 regions from genomic DNA. Extracted genomic DNA from each cell subset was distributed evenly across all wells of several immunoSEQ 96-well plates, and each plate was treated as a replicate. Each replicate PCR for sorted subsets received about 220 ng genomic DNA, equal to tens of thousands of T cell genomes. Purified libraries were measured with a Qubit 3.0 fluorometer, size-checked on a Bioanalyzer 2100, and measured again with the KAPA Library Quantification kit. Every immunoSEQ 96-well plate was sequenced on a dedicated single-read 150-cycle Illumina NextSeq 550 flow cell. The original methods were these. Because the immunoSEQ output included only junctional sequences and no quality scores, the filtering could not be the same as the filtering used for full-length reads. Sequences were annotated with PyIR, a Python wrapper for IgBLAST v1.9, using IMGT germline references to assign V/J genes and CDR3. Any read was removed if the V/J assignment was weak (E-value above 1e-6), the CDR3 was missing, or the read contained stop codons, out-of-frame junctions, or ambiguous translated residues. V3J clonotypes were defined as sequences sharing an identical inferred V gene, J gene, and CDR3 amino acid sequence. To compute the percentage overlap between repertoires, the number of shared unique clonotypes was divided by the size of the smaller repertoire. Richness of each repertoire was evaluated using RTK rarefaction, the Chao1 estimator, and Recon v2.1 estimates of unobserved clonotypes. For all TCRbeta clonotypes obtained by the gDNA method from a handful of donors, generation probabilities were computed with OLGA. Sourced from immuneACCESS, this table was stored by TCRdb with only in-frame sequences that have V and J called. A share of the clones is absent; for the studies checked, an unresolved V gene accounts for under half, and the remainder has no known explanation. The V and J calls and the clone size are those of that table, but D and trimming were determined from the DNA. A total of around 620,000 clones appear in this sample, around 95% of them only once. Together, the top ten hold around 0.11% of the sample.

CD8 naive samples were obtained by positive selection for CCR7 among CD45RO-negative cells, yielding a CD45RA+CCR7+ population from which TemRA cells were excluded. Donors were healthy HIV-negative adults with no recently reported acute infections or vaccinations. Every donor was a Caucasian adult residing in Nashville, Tennessee, USA. Blood was collected by leukapheresis, and PBMCs were isolated by Ficoll-Histopaque density gradient centrifugation and then cryopreserved in liquid nitrogen vapor phase. Analytical flow cytometry was used to check the purity and quantity of every magnetically sorted T cell population. Each sorted fraction had its genomic DNA isolated and then quantified by UV absorbance on a Nanodrop 2000c. The CDR3 numbers 14 residues from cysteine through phenylalanine. This entry keeps only the CDR3 DNA: 42 bases, framed from base 1. Looking up the germline V gene (reference sequence) yields CDR1 LNHDA and CDR2 SQIVND. V loses 5 bases, J loses 5 bases, and the germline ends lie 16 bases apart.

This entry is derived from a study of shared clonotypes between healthy human individuals (dated by TCRdb to the early 2020s). With regard to the full study: Two women and a few men aged 18 to 49 years were included in the cohort. Each donor's leukapheresis produced roughly between roughly 0.85 and 10 billion PBMCs. Per donor, three plates each were used for CD4 naive and CD4 memory, two for CD8 naive, and one for CD8 memory. To estimate repertoire size and how much clonotypes are shared between individuals, the study performed deep sequencing of blood TCR repertoires from five healthy adults. Libraries were prepared and TCR repertoires were sequenced by different laboratories using diverse techniques, in order to increase sequencing depth and limit assay-specific biases. Paper-wide results and their limitations: Only blood was sampled, and tissue TCR repertoires likely differ from those in blood. Compared with non-shared clonotypes, clonotypes shared by all four sorted-subset donors had higher generation probabilities. Across a few donors, about 4.5% of naive CD4, approximately 3.6% of naive CD8, 2% to 2.5% of memory CD4, and approximately 0.42% of memory CD8 clonotypes were shared. Pairwise subsampling indicated that sequencing depth was expected to affect the degree of clonotype sharing among donors. Even with the large sequencing depth, rarefaction of the sorted-subset datasets indicated that sequencing was incomplete. Estimated clonotype richness was generally larger for naive than for memory subsets. The genetic and exposure-history diversity represented was limited by the small number of donors.

The chain is made from TRBV19 and TRBJ2-7; a tentative D call is TRBD1 (6 bases match). Sequences were obtained from naive CD8+ T cells sorted from blood. The cell subset or site label of this sample denotes: CD45RA+CCR7+. The receptor comes from a woman in her 30s in good health. CDR3 loop: CASSLSSTGNEQYF. The bases are TGTGCCAGTAGTCTTTCCTCAACAGGGAACGAGCAGTACTTC.